This entry concerns a single T cell receptor beta chain. The antigen remains undetermined. Of the isolated RNA, all was reverse transcribed, and so the sequenced material was expressed TCRB transcripts. TCRdb's copy holds only in-frame clones and misses some; the assay was immunoSEQ multiplex PCR. The repertoire consists of some 290,000 clones, with about 23% occurring once and the leading ten covering roughly 0.011%. Germline CDR1 and CDR2: GTSNPN and SVGIG (reference sequence). V was pared by 7 bases and J by 4 bases, with 8 bases of the junction left unmatched. The CDR3 sequence is 13 residues long. This record comes from a study of beta chain features in type 1 diabetes. The study, taken as a whole, reports: Type 1 diabetes patients had VDJ junctions that carried fewer insertions and more deletions. Among patients with Type 1 diabetes, TCRB CDR3s were moderately but significantly shorter in every one of the four CD4+ subsets.

The rearrangement links TRBV30 to TRBJ2-3, with 7 bases that match TRBD1. Sequencing was performed on naive CD4+ T cells from blood. The TCR sequence derives from a woman in her 30s with type 1 diabetes. CDR3 in DNA: TGTGCCTATTACAGGGGTATTGCAGATACGCAGTATTTT. Translated: CAYYRGIADTQYF.